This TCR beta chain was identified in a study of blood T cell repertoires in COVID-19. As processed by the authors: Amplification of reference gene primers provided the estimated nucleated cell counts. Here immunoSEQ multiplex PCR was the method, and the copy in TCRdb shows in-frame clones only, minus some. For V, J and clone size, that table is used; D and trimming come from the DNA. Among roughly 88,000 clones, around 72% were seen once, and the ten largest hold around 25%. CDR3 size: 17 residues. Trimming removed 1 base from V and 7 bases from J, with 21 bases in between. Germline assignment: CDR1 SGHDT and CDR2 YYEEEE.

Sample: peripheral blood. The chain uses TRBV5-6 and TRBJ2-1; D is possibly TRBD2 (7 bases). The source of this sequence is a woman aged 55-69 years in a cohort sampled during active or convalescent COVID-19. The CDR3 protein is CASSLILGGGAGNEQFF. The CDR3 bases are TGTGCCAGCAGCTTGATCTTGGGAGGGGGGGCCGGAAATGAGCAGTTCTTC.